Many counts were recorded for the clone carrying this T cell receptor beta chain. Its antigen is unknown. The TCR beta CDR3 regions underwent amplification using RNA transcripts as the source. HTBI primers drove first-round RT-PCR of the TCR CDR3. TCRdb recomputed calls from the multiplex PCR reads with MiXCR, one row per CDR3 protein. Of roughly 400,000 distinct CDR3 sequences listed, 11% to 15% are singletons. Patients were excluded because of uncontrolled infection, other autoimmune disease, pregnancy or lactation. The CDR3 is made up of 12 amino acids. Trimming removed 0 bases at V and 6 bases at J, with 6 bases between. Looked up from germline, CDR1 is SGHRS and CDR2 is YFSETQ. This record comes from a study of T cells in Graves' hyperthyroidism and ophthalmopathy. General observations from the study: Most thyroid clonotypes with frequency above 0.001 were detected in blood.

The source is a man between 50 and 59 years old with Graves' ophthalmopathy. The sample was blood. V usage is TRBV5-1 and J usage is TRBJ1-1; no clear D. The CDR3 bases are TGCGCCAGCAGCTTGGACGGTCCTGAAGCTTTCTTT. Translated, it gives CASSLDGPEAFF.